The rows below give T cell receptor beta chains drawn from one sample of a study of blood T cell repertoires in COVID-19. Libraries were prepared by immunoSEQ multiplex PCR; TCRdb keeps only in-frame clonotypes and omits some of them. The table shows some 290,000 clones, with 87% occurring only once. The sample comprised peripheral blood. Receptors were obtained from a woman in her forties or fifties who had recovered from COVID-19. Each CDR3 is given with its conserved first and last residue. Fields, in order: J gene, clone size, D gene, V gene, CDR3 DNA, CDR3 protein. A D gene is named only where the DNA matches it firmly. Size tells how often a clone was seen (once, few, many) or the class of an expanded clone, and some rows leave it out.

J gene: TRBJ2-3; clone size: NA; D gene: NA; V gene: TRBV7-9; CDR3 DNA: TGTGCCAGCAGCACTAGCTTCATTACAGATACGCAGTATTTT; CDR3 protein: CASSTSFITDTQYF
J gene: TRBJ1-1; clone size: NA; D gene: NA; V gene: TRBV30; CDR3 DNA: TGTGCCTGGAGTGTACAGGAAAACACTGAAGCTTTCTTT; CDR3 protein: CAWSVQENTEAFF
J gene: TRBJ1-1; clone size: once; D gene: TRBD1; V gene: TRBV5-1; CDR3 DNA: TGCGCCAGCAGCTGGGCCGGGACAGTCAATCGAGGGAACACTGAAGCTTTCTTT; CDR3 protein: CASSWAGTVNRGNTEAFF
J gene: TRBJ2-2; clone size: NA; D gene: NA; V gene: TRBV5-8; CDR3 DNA: TGTGCCAGCAGCATACAACAGGTCCCCACCGGGGAGCTGTTTTTT; CDR3 protein: CASSIQQVPTGELFF
J gene: TRBJ1-1; clone size: NA; D gene: NA; V gene: TRBV19; CDR3 DNA: TGTGCCAGTAGTATATACGGGAACACTGAAGCTTTCTTT; CDR3 protein: CASSIYGNTEAFF
J gene: TRBJ2-3; clone size: NA; D gene: TRBD1; V gene: TRBV7-6; CDR3 DNA: TGTGCCAGCAGCTCCAGGGGGTCGGCAGATACGCAGTATTTT; CDR3 protein: CASSSRGSADTQYF
J gene: TRBJ1-2; clone size: NA; D gene: NA; V gene: TRBV5-1; CDR3 DNA: TGCGCCAGCAGCTTGGCAGGGGCGAGGAACTATGGCTACACCTTC; CDR3 protein: CASSLAGARNYGYTF
J gene: TRBJ1-1; clone size: NA; D gene: NA; V gene: TRBV10-2; CDR3 DNA: TGCGCCAGCAGTGAGAACAGGGCGACCCTTCGGAACACTGAAGCTTTCTTT; CDR3 protein: CASSENRATLRNTEAFF
J gene: TRBJ2-2; clone size: NA; D gene: TRBD1; V gene: TRBV6-2/TRBV6-3; CDR3 DNA: TGTGCCAGCAGTTCGCCCGGGACAGGGGTGGCCGGGGAGCTGTTTTTT; CDR3 protein: CASSSPGTGVAGELFF
J gene: TRBJ1-2; clone size: few; D gene: NA; V gene: TRBV2; CDR3 DNA: TGTGCCAGCTCATCCACCCTTAGCTATGGCTACACCTTC; CDR3 protein: CASSSTLSYGYTF
J gene: TRBJ2-7; clone size: NA; D gene: NA; V gene: TRBV10-3; CDR3 DNA: TGTGCCATCAGTGTGGGGACAACCTCCTACGAGCAGTACTTC; CDR3 protein: CAISVGTTSYEQYF
J gene: TRBJ1-1; clone size: NA; D gene: TRBD1; V gene: TRBV5-1; CDR3 DNA: TGCGCCAGCAGCCGCGACAGGGCCCCCTCTTACACTGAAGCTTTCTTT; CDR3 protein: CASSRDRAPSYTEAFF
J gene: TRBJ1-1; clone size: NA; D gene: TRBD1; V gene: TRBV30; CDR3 DNA: TGTGCCTGGAGGGACAGGGGGCGATGGGCTTTCTTT; CDR3 protein: CAWRDRGRWAFF
J gene: TRBJ1-1; clone size: once; D gene: NA; V gene: TRBV24-1; CDR3 DNA: TGTGCCACCAGTGACCGGAGAGACACTGAAGCTTTCTTT; CDR3 protein: CATSDRRDTEAFF
J gene: TRBJ2-3; clone size: NA; D gene: NA; V gene: TRBV29-1; CDR3 DNA: TGCAGCGTTGTACAGGGAGCAGATACGCAGTATTTT; CDR3 protein: CSVVQGADTQYF
J gene: TRBJ2-2; clone size: NA; D gene: TRBD2; V gene: TRBV27; CDR3 DNA: TGTGCCAGCACCTTGGGGCTAGCGGGCGTAACCGGGGAGCTGTTTTTT; CDR3 protein: CASTLGLAGVTGELFF
J gene: TRBJ1-2; clone size: NA; D gene: NA; V gene: TRBV5-6; CDR3 DNA: TGTGCCAGCAGCTTAGGAGAGGGTCGGAGGATTCGCGGCTACACCTTC; CDR3 protein: CASSLGEGRRIRGYTF
J gene: TRBJ2-7; clone size: NA; D gene: TRBD1; V gene: TRBV10-3; CDR3 DNA: TGTGCCATCAGGGAGACAGGGTTGAACTACGAGCAGTACTTC; CDR3 protein: CAIRETGLNYEQYF
J gene: TRBJ1-1; clone size: NA; D gene: TRBD1; V gene: TRBV15; CDR3 DNA: TGTGCCACCAGCAGAGTGGACAGGGTGACAGGTGAAGCTTTCTTT; CDR3 protein: CATSRVDRVTGEAFF
J gene: TRBJ1-1; clone size: NA; D gene: NA; V gene: TRBV25-1; CDR3 DNA: TGTGCCAGCTGTACTTGGGGCGGGACGGAGGCTTTCTTT; CDR3 protein: CASCTWGGTEAFF
J gene: TRBJ1-1; clone size: NA; D gene: NA; V gene: TRBV5-8; CDR3 DNA: TGTGCCAGCAGCTTGGAAGTCGGGGGGTCGGGGACTGAAGCTTTCTTT; CDR3 protein: CASSLEVGGSGTEAFF
J gene: TRBJ2-6; clone size: NA; D gene: NA; V gene: TRBV9; CDR3 DNA: TGTGCCAGCAGCGTAGGCGCCCTAGGGGCCAACGTCCTGACTTTC; CDR3 protein: CASSVGALGANVLTF
J gene: TRBJ1-5; clone size: NA; D gene: NA; V gene: TRBV30; CDR3 DNA: TGTGCCTGGAGCCTCAGAGGGAATCAGCCCCAGCATTTT; CDR3 protein: CAWSLRGNQPQHF
J gene: TRBJ2-3; clone size: NA; D gene: TRBD2; V gene: TRBV7-2; CDR3 DNA: TGTGCCATCTTAATGACGGGGGGGCAGGACGGCACAGATACGCAGTATTTT; CDR3 protein: CAILMTGGQDGTDTQYF